The 26 T cell receptor beta chains below all came from one sample that was sequenced in a study of blood T cells in healthy people across ages. For the second PCR, which ran for about 6 to 11 cycles, a sample-barcoded 5' primer and a J-beta primer mix were used. TCRdb itself ran the 5' RACE reads through MiXCR, one entry per CDR3 protein. The sample comprises 1.5 million to 2 million distinct CDR3 sequences, roughly 43% of which are singletons, and about 21% rests with the top ten. Sequencing was performed on blood. These receptor sequences come from a human donor in good health.

Worth noting for this clonotype: A much larger clone sits a single nucleotide away, making a read error possible. The CDR3 protein is CSVIRQLANTEAFF. The CDR3 bases are TGCAGCGTTATTAGACAGCTGGCGAACACTGAAGCTTTCTTT. The chain uses TRBV29-1 and TRBJ1-1; D might be TRBD1 (5 bases). Germline V gene data show CDR1 as SQVTM and CDR2 as ANQGSEA. Trimming pared 5 bases from V and 1 base from J, leaving 14 bases between. CDR3 length equals 14 residues.

The V gene is TRBV3-1, the J gene TRBJ1-2; TRBD1 is a possible D gene (6 bases). CDR3 length: 15 residues. V was shortened by 1 base and J by 4 bases, with 13 bases between the two germline ends. The germline V gene has CDR1 LGHDT and CDR2 YNNKEL (reference sequence). The CDR3 protein is CASSQAQGRFYGYTF. The CDR3 DNA sequence: TGTGCCAGCAGCCAAGCGCAGGGGCGTTTCTATGGCTACACCTTC.

The chain employs TRBV6-2 or TRBV6-3 and TRBJ2-5; 8 nucleotides agree with TRBD1. Looked up from germline, CDR1 is MNHEY and CDR2 is SVGEGT. The CDR3 length is 17 residues. Trimming took 6 bases from V and 0 from J; bases not matched to a gene: 12. CDR3 bases: TGTGCCAGCAGCTCCCGACAGGGGCGACTTTACCAAGAGACCCAGTACTTC. It specifies CASSSRQGRLYQETQYF.

This chain joins TRBV20-1 and TRBJ2-1; D is unresolved. Trimming took off 1 base at V and 9 bases at J, with 13 bases between the two ends. This CDR3 is 13 amino acids long. Looked up from germline, CDR1 is DFQATT and CDR2 is SNEGSKA (reference sequence). The CDR3 region is CSARAPTEFEQFF. The CDR3 region has the DNA TGCAGTGCTAGAGCGCCGACCGAATTTGAGCAGTTCTTC.

This sequence joins TRBV20-1 and TRBJ2-2, with D possibly being TRBD1 or TRBD2 (5 bases each). This CDR3 comprises 13 residues. Trimming removed 4 bases at V and 6 bases at J, with 12 bases between. In germline, CDR1 is DFQATT, CDR2 SNEGSKA (reference sequence). For the CDR3, the DNA is TGCAGTGCTACCCAGGGAGTCGCCGGGGAGCTGTTTTTT. Translation: CSATQGVAGELFF.

Remarks on this clonotype: Compared with germline, one end of the junction differs, possibly owing to a read error. The CDR3 nucleotides read TGTGCCGGCAGCTTAAGGTCTGGAGACTCCTACGAGCAGTACTTC. Translating gives CAGSLRSGDSYEQYF. The V call is TRBV7-9, the J call TRBJ2-7, with no clear D. The CDR3 spans 15 residues. Germline V gene lookup returns CDR1 SEHNR and CDR2 FQNEAQ (reference sequence).

The V and J genes are TRBV27 and TRBJ1-1, with D possibly being TRBD1 (5 bases). Per the germline V gene, CDR1 is MNHEY and CDR2 is SMNVEV (reference sequence). Trimming shortened V by 0 bases and J by 3 bases, and 11 bases separated the two germline ends. CDR3 length: 15 amino acids. Here the CDR3 DNA reads TGTGCCAGCAGTTTATCTTACGGGGGGTACACTGAAGCTTTCTTT. Protein product: CASSLSYGGYTEAFF.

The chain recombines TRBV9 with TRBJ2-1; TRBD1 matches 10 bases. CDR3 length: 16 amino acids. Trimming removed 3 bases from V and 1 base from J; junction bases left unmatched: 4. Germline V CDR1 and CDR2: SGDLS, YYNGEE. CDR3 DNA sequence: TGTGCCAGCAGCGCAGACAGGGGGCCGTCCTACAATGAGCAGTTCTTC. Translation: CASSADRGPSYNEQFF. Drawing the rest from reference TRBV9 and TRBJ2-1, the complete variable domain is DSGVTQTPKHLITATGQRVTLRCSPRSGDLSVYWYQQSLDQGLQFLIQYYNGEERAKGNILERFSAQQFPDLHSELNLSSLELGDSALYFCASSADRGPSYNEQFFGPGTRLTVL.

Turning to this clonotype: Because the CDR3 is missing its conserved closing phenylalanine or tryptophan, this is likely a read error. The chain is built from TRBV6-6 and TRBJ2-7, with a weak D call TRBD1 (6 bases). CDR1 MNHNY and CDR2 SVGAGI come from the germline V gene (reference sequence). The CDR3 has 15 residues. Deletions cut 8 bases from V and 0 bases from J, with 17 bases between. The CDR3 loop is CASEPRGLGSYEQYC. CDR3 sequence (DNA): TGTGCCAGCGAGCCCAGGGGCCTAGGCTCCTACGAGCAGTACTGC.

A remark on this clonotype: At one of its ends the junction is not consistent with the germline gene, which may arise from a read error. The chain links TRBV11-2 to TRBJ1-2, with TRBD1 as a possible D gene (6 bases). This CDR3 spans 15 amino acids. Germline values: CDR1 SGHAT, CDR2 FQNNGV. CDR3: CVSSLASGARYGYTF. CDR3 coding DNA: TGTGTCAGCAGCTTAGCTTCGGGGGCTAGGTATGGCTACACCTTC.

This rearrangement joins TRBV4-1 to TRBJ2-7; 10 nucleotides match TRBD2. Germline V gene data show CDR1 as MGHRA and CDR2 as YSYEKL. V trimming: 2 bases; J trimming: 3 bases; junction bases outside the gene matches: 7. The CDR3 is 16 residues long. CDR3 residues: CASSQNQGLANYEQYF. The CDR3 DNA follows: TGCGCCAGCAGCCAAAATCAGGGACTAGCGAACTACGAGCAGTACTTC.

This clonotype was recorded a few times. The chain combines TRBV9 with TRBJ1-2, with D possibly being TRBD1 (5 bases). V was pared by 1 base and J by 4 bases, with 17 bases between. The CDR3 loop spans 16 amino acids. Germline-derived CDR1 and CDR2 are SGDLS and YYNGEE. The CDR3, as DNA: TGTGCCAGCAGCGTATCCCCGGGGGAGAGTATCTATGGCTACACCTTC. This encodes CASSVSPGESIYGYTF. Based on the CDR3 plus reference TRBV9 and TRBJ1-2, the full variable domain is DSGVTQTPKHLITATGQRVTLRCSPRSGDLSVYWYQQSLDQGLQFLIQYYNGEERAKGNILERFSAQQFPDLHSELNLSSLELGDSALYFCASSVSPGESIYGYTFGSGTRLTVV.

V gene TRBV7-2 combines with J gene TRBJ2-7; D gene unclear. V was clipped by 6 bases and J by 3 bases, with 12 bases between them. This CDR3 is 13 amino acids long. The germline gives CDR1 SGHTA, CDR2 FQGNSA. Here the CDR3 reads CASSSDTNYEQYF. The CDR3, as DNA: TGTGCCAGCAGTTCAGACACGAACTACGAGCAGTACTTC.

J is TRBJ1-2 and V is TRBV29-1; D perhaps matches TRBD1 (5 bases). CDR3 size: 14 residues. Deletions cut 4 bases from V and 4 bases from J, with 16 bases between. The germline V gene encodes CDR1 SQVTM and CDR2 ANQGSEA. CDR3 in amino acids: CSVVGGGEIYGYTF. CDR3 nucleotide sequence: TGCAGCGTTGTGGGCGGGGGAGAAATCTATGGCTACACCTTC.

V and J are TRBV11-2 and TRBJ2-1; 9 bases are a match to TRBD2. This CDR3 comprises 15 residues. The germline CDR1 and CDR2 sequences are SGHAT and FQNNGV. Trimming cost V 5 bases and J 9 bases; bases outside gene matches: 11. CDR3: CASSTGGGGFSEQFF. CDR3 bases: TGTGCCAGCAGCACCGGCGGGGGGGGCTTCAGTGAGCAGTTCTTC.

The chain carries TRBV5-6 and TRBJ2-1; TRBD2 matches 9 bases. CDR3 length equals 18 residues. In germline, CDR1 is SGHDT, CDR2 YYEEEE. With 1 base clipped from V and 3 bases from J, the junction kept 11 bases outside the gene matches. The CDR3 nucleotides are TGTGCCAGCAGCTTGAGTATCAGCGGGGGGCTGAGCTACAATGAGCAGTTCTTC. Translated: CASSLSISGGLSYNEQFF.

The chain uses TRBV12-3 or TRBV12-4 and TRBJ2-5; D remains ambiguous. The length of the CDR3 is 13 residues. The germline V and J ends were trimmed by 5 bases and 11 bases, with 18 bases remaining between them. CDR3 nucleotide sequence: TGTGCCAGCAGTAGGACCGGGTCGGGTGAGCAGTACTTC. Translation: CASSRTGSGEQYF.

This chain uses TRBV29-1 with TRBJ2-7; D gene ambiguous. The CDR3 covers 15 residues. Trimming removed 5 bases at V and 3 bases at J, with 20 bases between. The germline gives CDR1 SQVTM, CDR2 ANQGSEA. For the CDR3, the DNA is TGCAGCGTTCTAGACGGAGAACTTTCTATCTACGAGCAGTACTTC. This codes for CSVLDGELSIYEQYF.

This clonotype was seen repeatedly, ten times or more. The chain employs TRBV7-2 and TRBJ2-7; D is ambiguous. Germline values: CDR1 SGHTA, CDR2 FQGNSA. CDR3 size: 13 residues. Deletions cut 1 base from V and 2 bases from J, with 6 bases between. The CDR3 is CASSLDSPYEQYF. CDR3 DNA sequence: TGTGCCAGCAGCTTAGATAGCCCCTACGAGCAGTACTTC.

This chain joins TRBV7-2 and TRBJ2-7; 10 bases map to TRBD2. CDR1 and CDR2 from the germline V gene are SGHTA and FQGNSA. CDR3 size: 16 residues. V dropped 1 base and J dropped 2; count of bases not matched to a gene: 5. The CDR3 here is CASSLDGTSGAYEQYF. In DNA, the CDR3 is TGTGCCAGCAGCTTAGACGGTACTAGCGGGGCCTACGAGCAGTACTTC.

The V and J genes are TRBV7-6 and TRBJ2-5, with 12 positions matching TRBD2. Germline V gene sequence: CDR1 SGHVS, CDR2 FNYEAQ. Trimming took 4 bases from V and 4 from J; bases not matched to a gene: 7. There are 16 residues in the CDR3. CDR3 sequence reads: CASSSAGLAGPETQYF. The CDR3 region has the DNA TGTGCCAGCAGCTCCGCCGGACTAGCGGGGCCAGAGACCCAGTACTTC. Together with reference TRBV7-6 and TRBJ2-5, the CDR3 gives the full variable domain: GAGVSQSPRYKVTKRGQDVALRCDPISGHVSLYWYRQALGQGPEFLTYFNYEAQQDKSGLPNDRFSAERPEGSISTLTIQRTEQRDSAMYRCASSSAGLAGPETQYFGPGTRLLVL.

This clonotype was seen a few times. The V call is TRBV5-5, the J call TRBJ1-2, with unresolved D. In germline, CDR1 is SGHKS, CDR2 YYEKEE (reference sequence). The CDR3 is made up of 12 amino acids. Trimming cost V 0 bases and J 10 bases, with 10 bases left between them. The CDR3 DNA reads as TGTGCCAGCAGCTTGGGGCTCGCCGACTACACCTTC. Its translation: CASSLGLADYTF.

This clonotype was seen ten or more times. The chain recombines TRBV4-2 with TRBJ1-5, with D tentatively TRBD1 (5 bases). In germline, CDR1 is LGHNA, CDR2 YNFKEQ. Trimming stripped 1 base from V and 1 base from J, with 5 bases between. The CDR3 has 14 residues. This CDR3 is CASSQGDSNQPQHF. The CDR3 DNA sequence: TGTGCCAGCAGCCAAGGGGACAGCAATCAGCCCCAGCATTTT.

This clonotype was observed a handful of times. The chain uses TRBV7-2 and TRBJ2-6; D tentatively reads TRBD1 or TRBD2 (6 bases each). Per germline, CDR1 SGHTA and CDR2 FQGNSA. The CDR3 is 19 residues long. The V end was cut by 2 bases, the J end by 0 bases, with 17 bases between. CDR3 sequence reads: CASSLRGVTASSGANVLTF. CDR3 nucleotide sequence: TGTGCCAGCAGCTTAAGGGGGGTGACAGCAAGCTCTGGGGCCAACGTCCTGACTTTC.

This chain connects TRBV5-1 to TRBJ2-1; D gene uncertain. Germline V gives CDR1 SGHRS, CDR2 YFSETQ. The CDR3 is 14 residues long. Between the trimmed V and J ends, which lost 2 bases and 7 bases, there was a span of 13 bases. The CDR3 spells CASSFSIGGNEQFF. CDR3 sequence (DNA): TGCGCCAGCAGCTTCAGTATTGGTGGGAATGAGCAGTTCTTC. The full variable domain, its missing parts supplied by reference TRBV5-1 and TRBJ2-1, is KAGVTQTPRYLIKTRGQQVTLSCSPISGHRSVSWYQQTPGQGLQFLFEYFSETQRNKGNFPGRFSGRQFSNSRSEMNVSTLELGDSALYLCASSFSIGGNEQFFGPGTRLTVL.

The chain employs TRBV4-2 and TRBJ2-5, with TRBD2 matching over 10 bases. The length of the CDR3 is 16 residues. V dropped 0 bases and J dropped 2; count of bases not matched to a gene: 3. CDR1 and CDR2 (germline): LGHNA, YNFKEQ. The CDR3 DNA reads as TGTGCCAGCAGCCAAGAGTGGACTAGCGGACAAGAGACCCAGTACTTC. Translation: CASSQEWTSGQETQYF.